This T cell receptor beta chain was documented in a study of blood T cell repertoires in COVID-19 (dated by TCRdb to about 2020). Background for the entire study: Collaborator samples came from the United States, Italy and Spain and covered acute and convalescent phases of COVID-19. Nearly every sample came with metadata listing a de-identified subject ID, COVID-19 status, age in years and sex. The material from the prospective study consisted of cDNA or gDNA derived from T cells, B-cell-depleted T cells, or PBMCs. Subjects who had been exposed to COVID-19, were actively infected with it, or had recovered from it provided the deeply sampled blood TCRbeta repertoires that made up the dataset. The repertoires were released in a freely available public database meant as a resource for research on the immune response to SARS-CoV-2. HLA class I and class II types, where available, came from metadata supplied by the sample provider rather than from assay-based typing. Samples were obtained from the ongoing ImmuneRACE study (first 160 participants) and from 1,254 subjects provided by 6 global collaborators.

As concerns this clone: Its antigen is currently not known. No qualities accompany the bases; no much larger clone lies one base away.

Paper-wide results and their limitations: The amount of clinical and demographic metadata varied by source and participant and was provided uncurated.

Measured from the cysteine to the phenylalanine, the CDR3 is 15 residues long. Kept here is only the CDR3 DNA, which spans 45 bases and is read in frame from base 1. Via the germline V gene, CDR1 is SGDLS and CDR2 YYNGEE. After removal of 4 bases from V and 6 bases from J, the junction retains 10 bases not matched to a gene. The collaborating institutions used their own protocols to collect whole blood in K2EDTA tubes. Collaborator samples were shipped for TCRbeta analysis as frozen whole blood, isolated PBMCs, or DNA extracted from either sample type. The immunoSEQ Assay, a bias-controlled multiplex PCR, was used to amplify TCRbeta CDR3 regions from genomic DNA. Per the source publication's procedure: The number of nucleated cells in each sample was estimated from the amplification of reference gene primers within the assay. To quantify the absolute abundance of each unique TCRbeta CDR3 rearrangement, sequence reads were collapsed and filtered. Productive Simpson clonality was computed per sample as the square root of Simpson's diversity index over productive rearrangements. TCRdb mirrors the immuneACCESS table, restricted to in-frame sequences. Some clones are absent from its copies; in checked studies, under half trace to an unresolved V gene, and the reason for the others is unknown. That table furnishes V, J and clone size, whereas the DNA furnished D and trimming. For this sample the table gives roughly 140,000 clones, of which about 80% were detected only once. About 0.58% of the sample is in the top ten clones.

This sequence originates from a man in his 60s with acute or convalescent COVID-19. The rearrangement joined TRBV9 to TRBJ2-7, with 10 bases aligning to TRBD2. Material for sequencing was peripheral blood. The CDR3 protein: CASSPQAGGPFEQYF. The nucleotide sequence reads TGTGCCAGCAGCCCCCAAGCGGGGGGGCCATTCGAGCAGTACTTC.